Below, 5 T cell receptor beta chains from the same sample are listed, as sequenced in a study of HIV-infected children after antiretroviral therapy interruption. The treatment denotes: PENTA 11 planned treatment interruption arm or continuous ART arm. RNA-based 3' RACE libraries used unique molecular identifiers. TCRdb analysed the 3' RACE reads with MiXCR anew, one entry per CDR3 protein. The top ten hold approximately 0.67% of the sample, which has about 46,000 distinct CDR3 sequences, more than 3.5% seen once. Sequenced here: CD45RA+ CD4+ T cells from PBMCs, pooled from several time points, sampled from a donor given antiretroviral therapy, either interrupted or continuous. Subset reported: naive CD4+ CD45RA+ CD45RO- T cells. Receptors originate from a pool of human donors with HIV.

This clonotype was picked up many times. This chain connects TRBV20-1 to TRBJ2-7, with TRBD1 as a possible D gene (6 bases). The V end lost 6 bases, the J end lost 2 bases, and 17 bases lay between the germline ends. Germline CDR1 and CDR2: DFQATT and SNEGSKA (reference sequence). This CDR3 region has 14 residues. CDR3 loop: CSARPNRDPYEQYF. The CDR3 nucleotides read TGCAGTGCCCGCCCGAACAGGGATCCCTACGAGCAGTACTTC.

The sample holds many counts of this clonotype. The chain couples TRBV20-1 to TRBJ1-1; D uncertain. The CDR3 loop spans 12 amino acids. Per the germline V gene, CDR1 is DFQATT and CDR2 is SNEGSKA (reference sequence). CDR3 residues: CTVDGEATEAFF. The CDR3 DNA reads as TGCACGGTTGACGGGGAGGCCACTGAAGCTTTCTTT.

This clonotype was found once. A junction boundary mismatches the germline segment, possibly from a read error. J is TRBJ2-3 and V is TRBV12-3 or TRBV12-4, with 10 bases aligning to TRBD1. The CDR3 is 16 residues long. The CDR3 reads CASSLAGTGVTDTQYF. The CDR3 bases are TGTGCCAGCAGCTTAGCCGGGACAGGGGTCACAGATACGCAGTATTTT.

This clonotype was seen many times. V gene TRBV12-3 or TRBV12-4 combines with J gene TRBJ2-3, with unresolved D. Trimming pared 6 bases from V and 4 bases from J, leaving 14 bases between. CDR3 length: 14 amino acids. The CDR3 protein is CASRRGRSPDTQYF. In DNA, the CDR3 is TGTGCCAGCAGGCGCGGACGGAGCCCAGATACGCAGTATTTT.

This clonotype was observed many times. The V call is TRBV27, the J call TRBJ2-7, with 7 bases lining up with TRBD2. CDR1 is MNHEY, CDR2 SMNVEV, per germline (reference sequence). The CDR3 totals 15 residues. V dropped 5 bases and J dropped 1; count of bases not matched to a gene: 8. This CDR3 reads CASSLTGGLSYEQYF. In DNA form, the CDR3 reads TGTGCCAGCAGTCTCACGGGGGGATTATCCTACGAGCAGTACTTC.